This entry concerns a single TCR beta chain. The entry originates in a study of T cells in Graves' hyperthyroidism and ophthalmopathy. The cohort's ophthalmopathy patients, a group with duration under 3 months, had a Clinical Activity Score of at least 3 and a NOSPECS grade of at least 4. Amplification targeted TCR beta CDR3 regions from RNA transcripts. The study used the HTBI primer set for a first-round RT-PCR of the TCR CDR3. Each CDR3 protein is one row after TCRdb ran MiXCR on the multiplex PCR reads. Seen here are roughly 550,000 distinct CDR3 sequences, about 16% observed once, and the top ten hold approximately 30%. Losses at the gene ends were 4 bases for V and 3 bases for J; bases not matched to a gene: 5. This CDR3 spans 16 amino acids. Per the germline V gene, CDR1 is SGHAT and CDR2 is FQDESV (reference sequence).

The TCR sequence derives from a woman aged 25 to 39 with Graves' ophthalmopathy. What was sequenced was blood. This chain connects TRBV11-1 to TRBJ2-7; 14 bases agree with TRBD2. The CDR3 loop reads CASSSWTSGRFYEQYF. DNA for the CDR3: TGTGCCAGCAGCTCCTGGACTAGCGGGAGGTTCTACGAGCAGTACTTC.